The clone carrying this TCR beta chain turned up a few times. The antigen remains undetermined. The sample originates from a study of cytomegalovirus exposure and HLA in healthy donors. Study information: The Caucasian-associated ancestry cluster contained about four fifths of the roughly 400 genotyped donors. Study-level points and caveats: CMV serostatus was the only immune exposure information that was available. Later analysis identified around 15,000 TCR beta sequences associated with HLA alleles, using a false discovery rate threshold of 0.05.

In the PCR, 60 Vbeta and 13 Jbeta primers were used. TCRdb's table, derived via immunoSEQ multiplex PCR, lists solely in-frame clones and lacks some. The sample lists about 140,000 clones; 75% were seen once. CDR3 length: 13 amino acids. V trimming: 7 bases; J trimming: 3 bases; junction bases outside the gene matches: 8. CDR1 SQVTM and CDR2 ANQGSEA come from the germline V gene. The sequence came from a man aged 35 to 55 in good health and CMV-seronegative. The chain combines TRBV29-1 with TRBJ1-1, with 7 bases identical to TRBD1. The material sequenced was PBMCs. The CDR3 is CSGKQGIDTEAFF. CDR3 DNA: TGCAGCGGCAAACAGGGGATTGACACTGAAGCTTTCTTT.